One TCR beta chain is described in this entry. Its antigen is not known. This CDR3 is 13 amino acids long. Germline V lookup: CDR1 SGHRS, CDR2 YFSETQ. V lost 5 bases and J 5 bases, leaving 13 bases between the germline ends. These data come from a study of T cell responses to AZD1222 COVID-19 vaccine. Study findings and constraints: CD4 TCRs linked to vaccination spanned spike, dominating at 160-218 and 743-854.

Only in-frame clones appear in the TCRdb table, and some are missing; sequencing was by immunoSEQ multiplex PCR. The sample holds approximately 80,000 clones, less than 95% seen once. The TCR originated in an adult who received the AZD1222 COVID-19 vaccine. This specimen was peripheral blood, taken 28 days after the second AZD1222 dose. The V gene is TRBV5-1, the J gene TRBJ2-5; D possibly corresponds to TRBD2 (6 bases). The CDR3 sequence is CASSSRDFETQYF. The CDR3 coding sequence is TGCGCCAGCAGTTCCAGGGACTTTGAGACCCAGTACTTC.